These 11 T cell receptor beta chains share one sample of origin, sequenced in a study of graft-versus-host responses after intestinal transplantation. The antigens for these receptors are not known. The table came from immunoSEQ multiplex PCR; TCRdb's copy has only in-frame clones and leaves some out. The sample comprises around 93,000 clones, about nine tenths of which are singletons, and around 6% rests with the top ten. The sequenced sample was unstimulated CD8+ T cells sorted from spleen or lymph node cells, obtained before intestinal transplant. The receptors were gathered from a human donor who received an intestinal transplant.

The rearrangement joins TRBV4-1 to TRBJ2-7, with D possibly TRBD2 on 5 matching bases. CDR3 length: 14 amino acids. Germline values: CDR1 MGHRA, CDR2 YSYEKL. Between the trimmed V and J ends, which lost 1 base and 2 bases, there was a span of 9 bases. CDR3 amino acids: CASSQAGFTYEQYF. DNA for the CDR3: TGCGCCAGCAGCCAAGCGGGATTTACCTACGAGCAGTACTTC.

The chain has TRBV14 and TRBJ2-7, with 10 bases lining up with TRBD1. Per germline, CDR1 SGHDN and CDR2 FVKESK. This CDR3 has 14 amino acids. V dropped 5 bases and J dropped 7; count of bases not matched to a gene: 8. The CDR3 nucleotides are TGTGCCAGCAGCTCTCGACAGGGGGCGTTAGAGCAGTACTTC. Translating it yields CASSSRQGALEQYF. Full variable domain (remainder filled in from reference TRBV14 and TRBJ2-7): EAGVTQFPSHSVIEKGQTVTLRCDPISGHDNLYWYRRVMGKEIKFLLHFVKESKQDESGMPNNRFLAERTGGTYSTLKVQPAELEDSGVYFCASSSRQGALEQYFGPGTRLTVT.

The chain links TRBV12-5 to TRBJ2-1; 7 positions agree with TRBD2. This CDR3 has 15 residues. V lost 4 bases and J lost 1; bases outside the gene matches: 4. CDR1 LGHNT and CDR2 FRNRAP come from the germline V gene. DNA for the CDR3: TGTGCTAGTGGTTGGCTAGCGGAGTCCTACAATGAGCAGTTCTTC. It yields the protein CASGWLAESYNEQFF.

Comment on this clone: This same CDR3 is encoded by further DNA sequences in the sample. The chain links TRBV7-9 to TRBJ2-4, with D perhaps matching TRBD2 (6 bases). The CDR3 totals 13 residues. Germline CDR1 SEHNR, CDR2 FQNEAQ (reference sequence). V lost 0 bases and J lost 8, with 8 bases in between. The CDR3, as DNA: TGTGCCAGCAGCTTAGCGGGGGGAGACATTCAGTACTTC. It translates to CASSLAGGDIQYF.

The chain couples TRBV2 to TRBJ1-1; D unresolved. The length of the CDR3 is 12 residues. Germline loops: CDR1 SNHLY, CDR2 FYNNEI. Deletions cut 11 bases from V and 4 bases from J, with 14 bases between. As DNA, the CDR3 is TGTGCCCGCCTCGCCGTGACCACTGAAGCTTTCTTT. It translates to CARLAVTTEAFF. The variable domain in full, with the rest retrieved from reference TRBV2 and TRBJ1-1, is EPEVTQTPSHQVTQMGQEVILRCVPISNHLYFYWYRQILGQKVEFLVSFYNNEISEKSEIFDDQFSVERPDGSNFTLKIRSTKLEDSAMYFCARLAVTTEAFFGQGTRLTVV.

In DNA, the CDR3 is TGTGCCAGCAGTTTATCATTTGGGGGGTTGAACACTGAAGCTTTCTTT. This translates into CASSLSFGGLNTEAFF. The chain uses TRBV27 and TRBJ1-1; D may be TRBD1 (5 bases). The germline V gene encodes CDR1 MNHEY and CDR2 SMNVEV (reference sequence). V lost 0 bases to trimming and J lost 0 bases, with 11 bases between them. The CDR3 consists of 16 residues.

Remarks on this clone: Sequence at one end of the junction differs from germline and may be a read error. The gene calls are TRBV6-5 and TRBJ2-1; 10 bases are shared with TRBD2. Germline V CDR1 and CDR2: MNHEY, SVGAGI. The CDR3 has 15 residues. The CDR3 reads CASSDSTSGYNEQFF. In DNA form, the CDR3 reads TGTGCCAGCAGTGACTCGACTAGCGGGTACAATGAGCAGTTCTTC.

The chain joins TRBV29-1 to TRBJ2-1, with D possibly TRBD2 on 6 matching bases. Between the trimmed V and J ends, which lost 3 bases and 2 bases, there was a span of 14 bases. Germline CDR1 is SQVTM and CDR2 is ANQGSEA. The CDR3 runs 15 residues. The CDR3 nucleotides are TGCAGCGTTGACGGTCTAGCGTTTACCTACAATGAGCAGTTCTTC. Its translation is CSVDGLAFTYNEQFF.

V gene TRBV4-2 combines with J gene TRBJ2-1; 14 bases fit TRBD2. Germline V gene lookup returns CDR1 LGHNA and CDR2 YNFKEQ. The CDR3 consists of 21 residues. V was clipped by 4 bases and J by 3 bases; unmatched bases: 17. The CDR3, as DNA: TGTGCCAGCAGCCCACCTACCGACGGGACTAGCGGGAGTTGGATCTACAATGAGCAGTTCTTC. Translated, it gives CASSPPTDGTSGSWIYNEQFF.

This chain links TRBV7-6 with TRBJ2-7; the D gene is possibly TRBD2 (7 bases). V gave up 5 bases and J gave up 4 bases, with 18 bases separating them. The CDR3 consists of 15 residues. CDR1 SGHVS and CDR2 FNYEAQ come from the germline V gene. CDR3 amino acids: CASSIGGGSPYEQYF. The DNA of the CDR3 is TGTGCCAGCAGCATAGGGGGGGGCAGTCCGTACGAGCAGTACTTC.

This chain links TRBV6-1 with TRBJ2-7, with TRBD1 as a possible D gene (6 bases). This CDR3 is built from 18 residues. V dropped 4 bases and J dropped 7 bases, with 29 bases sitting between them. The germline V gene has CDR1 MNHNS and CDR2 SASEGT. DNA of the CDR3: TGTGCCAGCAGTGGACGGGACAAGGGTGTTCGGGGTACGAGGGAGCAGTACTTC. Translated, it gives CASSGRDKGVRGTREQYF.